Ten or more counts support the clone carrying this TCR beta chain. This entry belongs to a study of blood T cells in healthy people across ages. A second PCR, run for 7 to 11 cycles, used a sample-barcoded 5' primer plus a J-beta primer mix. TCRdb reprocessed the 5' RACE reads with MiXCR, giving one entry per CDR3 protein. The sample contains under 850,000 distinct CDR3 sequences, 35% to 40% of which appear only once. The TCR comes from a man between 18 and 35 years old in good health. The sample consisted of blood.

CDR3 in DNA: TGCAGTGCTAGAGTCCCGAATTGGGAGACCCAGTACTTC. Its protein product is CSARVPNWETQYF. This chain links TRBV20-1 with TRBJ2-5; the D is unclear. The V gene's germline CDR1 is DFQATT and CDR2 SNEGSKA (reference sequence). Trimming pared 1 base from V and 5 bases from J, leaving 11 bases between. The CDR3 has 13 amino acids.